The sequence of this TCR beta chain was determined in a study of blood T cell repertoires in COVID-19. Per the study methods: Counts of nucleated cells, estimated from reference gene primer amplification, were obtained. The method was immunoSEQ multiplex PCR; TCRdb's version includes in-frame clones alone and lacks a portion of them. D and trimming were read from the DNA, whereas the V and J calls and clone size are those reported in that table. The repertoire holds about 310,000 clones, around 87% seen once, with more than 0.85% in the top ten. Germline assignment: CDR1 MDHEN and CDR2 SYDVKM. Germline trimming cut 4 bases from V and 8 bases from J; bases unmatched to any gene: 10. CDR3 length: 14 amino acids.

The chain links TRBV28 to TRBJ1-2, with 7 nucleotides matching TRBD1. The receptor comes from a woman in her 40s with COVID-19, enrolled during active disease. The sequenced sample was peripheral blood. The CDR3 coding sequence is TGTGCCAGCAGTTCCACAGGGGATCGAGGAGGCTACACCTTC. As protein: CASSSTGDRGGYTF.